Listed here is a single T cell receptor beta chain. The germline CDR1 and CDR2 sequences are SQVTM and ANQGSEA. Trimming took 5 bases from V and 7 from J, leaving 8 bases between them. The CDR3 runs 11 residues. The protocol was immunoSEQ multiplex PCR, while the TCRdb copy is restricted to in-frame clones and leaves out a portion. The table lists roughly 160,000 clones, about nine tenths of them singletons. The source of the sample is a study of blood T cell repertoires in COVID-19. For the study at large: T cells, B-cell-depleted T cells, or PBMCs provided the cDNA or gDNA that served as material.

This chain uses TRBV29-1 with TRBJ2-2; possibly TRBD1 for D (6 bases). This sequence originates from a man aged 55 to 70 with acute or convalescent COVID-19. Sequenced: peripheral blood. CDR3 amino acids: CSVRQVGELFF. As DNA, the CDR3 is TGCAGCGTTCGACAGGTCGGGGAGCTGTTTTTT.